The following is a T cell receptor (beta chain) sequence with its context. Its target is not known. The sample is drawn from a study of cytomegalovirus exposure and HLA in healthy donors. Notes on the study in general: CMV serostatus was the only immune exposure information that was available. Analyses of presence and absence presupposed an approximately uniform sequencing depth across donors. When analyzed later, the rates of TCR association showed variation by HLA locus, with DRB1 the most and HLA-C the fewest.

CDR1 is SGHVS, CDR2 FQNEAQ, per germline. The ends lost 5 bases at V and 5 bases at J; junction bases unmatched: 14. The CDR3 has 16 amino acids. Researchers ran the PCR with 60 Vbeta and 13 Jbeta primers. Assay used: immunoSEQ multiplex PCR; TCRdb lists only in-frame clones, some missing. Here the sample spans about 98,000 clones, roughly 80% being singletons. The chain couples TRBV7-8 to TRBJ2-7, with TRBD1 identical over 8 bases. The clonotype originates from a man aged 60-69 years in good health and CMV-seropositive. What was sequenced was PBMCs. The CDR3 sequence is CASSPPRSRGLDEQYF. The CDR3 DNA follows: TGTGCCAGCAGCCCCCCCCGCAGCAGGGGGCTTGACGAGCAGTACTTC.